This TCR beta chain comes out of a study of long-term antiretroviral therapy in people with HIV (dated by TCRdb to between 2021 and 2024). Background for the entire study: The earliest samples were collected about a decade before the 2015 WHO recommendation for immediate ART, when ART was typically delayed until CD4 counts fell. A retrospective serial study tested whether changes in peripheral blood TRB repertoire composition and diversity were associated with ART initiation and durable HIV suppression. The cohort contributed about 200 cryopreserved PBMC samples from under 35 adults with confirmed HIV infection, collected serially over a mean of about 6 years (range 1-12). Of the roughly 30 participants with HIV, approximately twelve were female. Test extractions of a monoclonal T-cell line alongside a few dozen polyclonal samples showed no cross-contamination during QIAcube processing. Paper-wide results and their limitations: Limited PBMC availability meant only the TCR beta chain was sequenced, without alpha chain pairing. No data were available on ART adherence, viral resistance or therapy changes, limiting inferences about post-ART repertoire changes. Samples dated from about 2004 to 2018, and the ART regimens used may be less effective than current ones. Expanded TRB clones identified before ART initiation dominated the repertoire across all time points, though the dominance fluctuated and decreased in many PLHIV after ART. CDR3 length ranges in HIV repertoires were narrower than in controls, and network structure suggested an antigen-experienced repertoire with only a slight naive shift after ART. A significant increase in TRB diversity was found to be associated with ART initiation, although TRB diversity was observed to remain significantly below that of transplant donor controls even after long-term ART. Unsorted PBMC were profiled instead of sorted CD4+ and CD8+ T cells because pre-ART samples had limited cell numbers.

A remark on this clone: The antigen it binds to is not known. Base qualities were left out, and no much larger clone turns up one base away.

Participants were included only if at least one PBMC sample before ART initiation and at least two post-ART samples were available. Every participant with HIV received treatment in the United States of America. Before DNA extraction, cryopreserved samples of roughly 0.9-11 million PBMC were thawed and then washed. At the time of the earliest PBMC sample, participants with HIV were aged between roughly 20 and 60 years. PBMC samples from each participant spanned 1-4 timepoints before ART initiation and 2-8 timepoints after ART initiation, with a median of 7 samples. Serial HIV viral load, CD4+ T-cell count, ART history and demographic data were obtained for every participant. Using a Qiagen kit on a QIAcube, genomic DNA was extracted from unsorted PBMC, with samples processed in batches of 12. In the germline V gene, CDR1 corresponds to LGHNA and CDR2 to YNFKEQ. V and J lose 0 bases and 1 base, and a span of 9 bases separates them. There are 15 amino acids in the CDR3, from cysteine to phenylalanine inclusive. The CDR3 DNA has 45 bases and is translated from base 1.

The immunoSEQ hsTCRB v3.0 assay was used at survey level resolution for TRB variable region sequencing. TRB sequencing targeted a depth of roughly 40,000-55,000 T-cell genomes per sample. An Illumina MiSeq with a v3 150-cycle kit was used to sequence the pooled TRB libraries. In the paper's pipeline: Analysis of repertoires was carried out in R inside a reproducible Nextflow workflow spanning QC, data transformation and analysis. LymphoSeq2, an R package for exploring AIRR-Seq data, was used to implement the custom analyses. After excluding a few samples that yielded fewer than 5000 total TRB sequences, 150 to 200 HIV repertoires remained for analysis. Among the 180 to 200 HIV repertoires that were kept, roughly 58 were collected before ART initiation and more than 120 were collected after ART initiation. Each repertoire was downsampled to 5000 TRB nucleotide sequences, and summary statistics were averaged across 100 downsampling iterations. Only TRB sequences with CDR3 regions of at least seven amino acids were retained for analysis. A Shannon entropy-derived clonality score and the Gini coefficient were used to measure diversity. In the repertoire networks, any two of the top 5000 CDR3 amino acid sequences were linked whenever the two sequences differed by an edit distance of one. For TRB CDR3 amino acid sequences, GLIPH2 was used to predict antigen specificity groups and MHC restriction. To flag known CMV, EBV, HIV or tissue antigen associations, CDR3 amino acid sequences were matched against VDJdb and McPAS-TCR. Pre-ART, post-ART and control groups were compared with Wilcoxon signed-rank tests and Holm-Bonferroni correction. As stored in TCRdb, this immuneACCESS dataset retains in-frame rearrangements with V and J assigned. A fraction of the clones does not appear; measured against another copy, unresolved V genes explain less than half of the discrepancy, and the remainder lacks a known reason. V, J and clone size are taken as reported in that table, and D and trimming were inferred from the DNA itself. Recorded for this sample are 15,000 to 20,000 clones; 88% of them occurred a single time. 9% to 15% of the sample is in the top ten clones.

This TCR derives from a man aged 45-65 years with HIV. The sequenced sample was unsorted PBMCs, obtained 6.9 years after starting antiretroviral therapy. The chain employs TRBV4-2 and TRBJ1-1; no D gene call is confident. The DNA sequence follows: TGTGCCAGCAGCCAAGATCATGACGGGAACACTGAAGCTTTCTTT. It specifies CASSQDHDGNTEAFF.